This paragraph covers one T cell receptor (beta chain) sequence. As originally analysed: Using reference gene primer amplification, nucleated cell counts were estimated. Sequenced by immunoSEQ multiplex PCR; TCRdb stores in-frame clones only, minus some. V, J and clone size derive from that table, while D and trimming were established from the DNA sequence. This table has about 160,000 clones, about 87% appearing once. CDR1 is SNHLY, CDR2 FYNNEI, per germline. The CDR3 length is 13 residues. V gave up 5 bases and J gave up 5 bases; unmatched junction bases: 2. The sample belongs to a study of blood T cell repertoires in COVID-19.

The gene calls are TRBV2 and TRBJ2-5; 10 positions agree with TRBD1. This receptor was taken from a man aged 60-69 years with COVID-19, enrolled during active disease. Specimen: peripheral blood. CDR3 amino acids: CASSLDRGETQYF. Written as DNA, the CDR3 is TGTGCCAGCAGTTTGGACAGGGGGGAGACCCAGTACTTC.